This is a list of T cell receptor beta chains from one sample in a study of beta chain features in type 1 diabetes. Sequencing used immunoSEQ multiplex PCR; TCRdb keeps in-frame clones, though not all of them. The data show fewer than 400,000 clones, approximately 10% seen once. Sequenced: central memory CD4+ T cells from blood. The source of these receptors is a man aged 30 to 39 with type 1 diabetes. Both conserved end residues are part of each CDR3. The order of the fields is clone size, V gene, D gene, J gene, CDR3 DNA, CDR3 protein. The D gene is left open where the match is weak. Not all rows give a size; the values are once, few, many and, for expanded clones, a class.

abundance: -
v_gene: TRBV5-1
d_gene: -
j_gene: TRBJ2-7
CDR3nt: TGCGCCAGCAGCTTGGCTCCTACCTACGAGCAGTACTTC
CDR3aa: CASSLAPTYEQYF

abundance: -
v_gene: TRBV6-5
d_gene: -
j_gene: TRBJ1-2
CDR3nt: TGTGCCAGCAGTTTCTCTACAGGGTGGGATGGCTACACCTTC
CDR3aa: CASSFSTGWDGYTF

abundance: -
v_gene: TRBV7-2
d_gene: TRBD2
j_gene: TRBJ2-7
CDR3nt: TGTGCCAGCAGCTTAGCGCGGGGGTCCTACGAGCAGTACTTC
CDR3aa: CASSLARGSYEQYF

abundance: few
v_gene: TRBV27
d_gene: -
j_gene: TRBJ2-7
CDR3nt: TGTGCCAGCAGTTCCACGGGGGCGAAGTACTTC
CDR3aa: CASSSTGAKYF

abundance: few
v_gene: TRBV5-4
d_gene: TRBD2
j_gene: TRBJ2-3
CDR3nt: TGTGCCAGCCGGCGGGGGGCGAGCGGGGCCCGCACAGATACGCAGTATTTT
CDR3aa: CASRRGASGARTDTQYF

abundance: few
v_gene: TRBV19
d_gene: -
j_gene: TRBJ2-2
CDR3nt: TGTGCCAGTAGTATACAACAGGGGGGGAGTCCCTTTTTT
CDR3aa: CASSIQQGGSPFF

abundance: few
v_gene: TRBV6-1
d_gene: -
j_gene: TRBJ1-6
CDR3nt: TGTGCCAGTCAGCCCACGGGGAACTATAATTCACCCCTCCACTTT
CDR3aa: CASQPTGNYNSPLHF

abundance: few
v_gene: TRBV5-1
d_gene: TRBD1
j_gene: TRBJ1-6
CDR3nt: TGCGCCAGCAGCTTCCGGACAGGGGTGGATTCACCCCTCCACTTT
CDR3aa: CASSFRTGVDSPLHF

abundance: -
v_gene: TRBV11-3
d_gene: -
j_gene: TRBJ2-5
CDR3nt: TGTGCCAGCAGCCGAGGTGACGGGGGGCGTCAAGAGACCCAGTACTTC
CDR3aa: CASSRGDGGRQETQYF

abundance: few
v_gene: TRBV5-1
d_gene: TRBD2
j_gene: TRBJ2-3
CDR3nt: TGCGCCAGCAGCTTGCTGTGGCGGGGGGAAGGAGATACGCAGTATTTT
CDR3aa: CASSLLWRGEGDTQYF

abundance: -
v_gene: TRBV29-1
d_gene: -
j_gene: TRBJ2-3
CDR3nt: TGCAGCGTCCCGGAGGGGGGTGGCACAGATACGCAGTATTTT
CDR3aa: CSVPEGGGTDTQYF

abundance: few
v_gene: TRBV19
d_gene: -
j_gene: TRBJ1-2
CDR3nt: TGTGCCAGTAGTATAGCGCAGGGCGGCAGCTATGGCTACACCTTC
CDR3aa: CASSIAQGGSYGYTF

abundance: -
v_gene: TRBV7-9
d_gene: -
j_gene: TRBJ2-3
CDR3nt: TGTGCCAGCAGCTTAACGGACCCCACAGATACGCAGTATTTT
CDR3aa: CASSLTDPTDTQYF

abundance: -
v_gene: TRBV7-6
d_gene: -
j_gene: TRBJ2-7
CDR3nt: TGTGCCAGCAGCTATCAGGGACGCGGGGAAGAGCAGTACTTC
CDR3aa: CASSYQGRGEEQYF

abundance: few
v_gene: TRBV6-6
d_gene: TRBD1
j_gene: TRBJ1-5
CDR3nt: TGTGCCAGCAGGGGACAGGGAGGTCCCGACAATCAGCCCCAGCATTTT
CDR3aa: CASRGQGGPDNQPQHF

abundance: many
v_gene: TRBV7-9
d_gene: TRBD1
j_gene: TRBJ2-7
CDR3nt: TGTGCCAGCAGCCGGACAGGGCCCGGAGGGGAGCAGTACTTC
CDR3aa: CASSRTGPGGEQYF

abundance: -
v_gene: TRBV6-6
d_gene: -
j_gene: TRBJ2-7
CDR3nt: TGTGCCACCCAACCGGGAATCGATTACGAGCAGTACTTC
CDR3aa: CATQPGIDYEQYF

abundance: many
v_gene: TRBV7-9
d_gene: -
j_gene: TRBJ2-4
CDR3nt: TGTGCCAGCAGCTTAAGGGAGAAGGAAAACATTCAGTACTTC
CDR3aa: CASSLREKENIQYF

abundance: -
v_gene: TRBV29-1
d_gene: -
j_gene: TRBJ1-1
CDR3nt: TGCAGCGTTGATATTCGCAGGGGAACTGAAGCTTTCTTT
CDR3aa: CSVDIRRGTEAFF

abundance: few
v_gene: TRBV2
d_gene: -
j_gene: TRBJ2-5
CDR3nt: TGTGCCAGCACGAAGTCGGGGACTGGAAAAGAGACCCAGTACTTC
CDR3aa: CASTKSGTGKETQYF

abundance: many
v_gene: TRBV7-9
d_gene: TRBD1
j_gene: TRBJ2-3
CDR3nt: TGTGCCAGCAGCTCCTCACCCGGGACAGGGGAATCAGATACGCAGTATTTT
CDR3aa: CASSSSPGTGESDTQYF

abundance: few
v_gene: TRBV6-6
d_gene: -
j_gene: TRBJ2-3
CDR3nt: TGTGCCAGCAGTTATTCGGTTTCCACAGATACGCAGTATTTT
CDR3aa: CASSYSVSTDTQYF